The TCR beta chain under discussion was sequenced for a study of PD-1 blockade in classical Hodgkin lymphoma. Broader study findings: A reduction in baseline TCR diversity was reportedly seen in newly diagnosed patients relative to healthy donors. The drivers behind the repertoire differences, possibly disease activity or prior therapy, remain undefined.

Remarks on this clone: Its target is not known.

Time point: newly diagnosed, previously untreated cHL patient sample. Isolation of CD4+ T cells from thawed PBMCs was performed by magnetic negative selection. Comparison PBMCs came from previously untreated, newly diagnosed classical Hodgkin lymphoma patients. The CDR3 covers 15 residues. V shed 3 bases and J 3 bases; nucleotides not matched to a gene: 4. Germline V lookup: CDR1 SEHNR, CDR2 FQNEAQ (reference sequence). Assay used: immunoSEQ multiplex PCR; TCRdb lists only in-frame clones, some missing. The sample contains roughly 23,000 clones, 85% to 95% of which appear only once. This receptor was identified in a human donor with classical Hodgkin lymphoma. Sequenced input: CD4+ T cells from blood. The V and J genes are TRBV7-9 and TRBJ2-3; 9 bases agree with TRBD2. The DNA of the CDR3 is TGTGCCAGCAGCTTCCGTGCGGGGGGGACAGATACGCAGTATTTT. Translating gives CASSFRAGGTDTQYF.